Sequencing of this TCR beta chain was carried out in a study of T-cell reconstitution after alpha-beta-depleted transplantation in children. The study, taken as a whole, reports: T-cell numbers and diversity, one year after transplant, stemmed largely from T cells that were newly produced.

This clonotype has more than one count but fewer than ten. The antigen is not known. Unique molecular identifiers were incorporated during preparation of the TCRbeta library. TCRdb re-called the PCR reads with MiXCR, one entry per CDR3 protein. In the table there are fewer than 85,000 distinct CDR3 sequences, about 14% of which are singletons. Germline CDR1 and CDR2: LGHNA and YNFKEQ. The CDR3 has 15 amino acids. V lost 0 bases and J lost 8; bases outside the gene matches: 4. The receptor comes from a male patient between 2 and 10 years old who had a stem cell transplant for acute lymphoblastic leukemia, so the T cells may come from the graft donor. This specimen consisted of PBMCs, mostly from graft donor cells, obtained 180 days after TCRalphabeta/CD19-depleted stem cell transplant. This chain joins TRBV4-2 and TRBJ2-2; 9 bases fit TRBD2. CDR3 nucleotides: TGTGCCAGCAGCCAAGAGATAGCGGGAGTTGGGGAGCTGTTTTTT. Residues: CASSQEIAGVGELFF.